These 24 T cell receptor beta chains came from one sample sequenced in a study of blood T cell repertoires in COVID-19. TCRdb's copy holds only in-frame clones and misses some; the assay was immunoSEQ multiplex PCR. The sample contains 250,000 or so clones, 80% to 95% of which appear only once. The sequenced sample consisted of peripheral blood. Every receptor here comes from a man in his thirties or forties with COVID-19, enrolled during active disease.

This clone was recorded at least ten times. This chain connects TRBV19 to TRBJ1-1, with D hard to call. V was pared by 0 bases and J by 5 bases, with 13 bases between. This CDR3 has 15 residues. Germline V gene data show CDR1 as LNHDA and CDR2 as SQIVND (reference sequence). As DNA, the CDR3 is TGTGCCAGTAGTATAGAGAAGATTGGGAGGACTGAAGCTTTCTTT. It is translated as CASSIEKIGRTEAFF.

V is TRBV9 and J is TRBJ2-2, with a tentative D call TRBD2 (5 bases). From germline, CDR1 is SGDLS and CDR2 YYNGEE. The CDR3 sequence is 15 residues long. Trimming shortened V by 3 bases and J by 3 bases, and 12 bases separated the two germline ends. The CDR3 loop reads CASSERPSYTGELFF. The CDR3 region has the DNA TGTGCCAGCAGCGAGCGGCCCTCATACACCGGGGAGCTGTTTTTT. The full variable domain, with the rest looked up from reference TRBV9 and TRBJ2-2, is DSGVTQTPKHLITATGQRVTLRCSPRSGDLSVYWYQQSLDQGLQFLIQYYNGEERAKGNILERFSAQQFPDLHSELNLSSLELGDSALYFCASSERPSYTGELFFGEGSRLTVL.

The gene calls are TRBV12-3 or TRBV12-4 and TRBJ1-2; weak D call: TRBD1 (6 bases). V was clipped by 6 bases and J by 2 bases, with 7 bases between them. The CDR3 is 12 residues long. The CDR3: CASRTGNYGYTF. The CDR3, as DNA: TGTGCCAGCAGAACAGGGAACTATGGCTACACCTTC.

V and J are TRBV27 and TRBJ2-7; 8 bases map to TRBD2. Germline-derived CDR1 and CDR2 are MNHEY and SMNVEV (reference sequence). V was clipped by 2 bases and J by 2 bases; unmatched bases: 5. CDR3 length: 15 residues. In DNA form, the CDR3 reads TGTGCCAGCAGTTTAAGTAGCGGGGCTCCCTACGAGCAGTACTTC. Translation gives CASSLSSGAPYEQYF.

The chain has TRBV9 and TRBJ2-1; 9 bases are shared with TRBD1. The trim removed 3 bases at V and 5 bases at J, leaving 9 bases unmatched. This CDR3 has 16 amino acids. The germline gives CDR1 SGDLS, CDR2 YYNGEE. The CDR3 sequence is CASSAPTGGLDNEQFF. In DNA form, the CDR3 reads TGTGCCAGCAGCGCACCAACAGGGGGCCTGGACAATGAGCAGTTCTTC.

The gene calls are TRBV2 and TRBJ1-1, with D hard to call. Trimming left V 6 bases short and J 0 bases short, with 14 bases between. CDR3 size: 15 residues. Per the germline V gene, CDR1 is SNHLY and CDR2 is FYNNEI. This CDR3 reads CASREDDLMNTEAFF. The DNA for the CDR3 is TGTGCCAGCAGGGAGGACGACCTGATGAACACTGAAGCTTTCTTT.

The chain recombines TRBV9 with TRBJ2-2, with TRBD1 matching over 10 bases. The V gene's germline CDR1 is SGDLS and CDR2 YYNGEE. The CDR3 is 16 amino acids. Losses at the gene ends were 3 bases for V and 7 bases for J; bases not matched to a gene: 9. The CDR3 DNA reads TGTGCCAGCAGCGCGGGGGACAGGGGTTTTGACGGGGAGCTGTTTTTT. Protein sequence: CASSAGDRGFDGELFF.

The genes are TRBV7-6 and TRBJ1-1, with D possibly matching TRBD1 (6 bases). Trimming shortened V by 3 bases and J by 5 bases, and 13 bases separated the two germline ends. The CDR3 contains 14 residues. Per germline, CDR1 SGHVS and CDR2 FNYEAQ. The CDR3 is CASSFGGGETEAFF. The CDR3 DNA sequence: TGTGCCAGCAGCTTCGGTGGGGGCGAGACTGAAGCTTTCTTT.

This clone was observed a single time. In DNA, the CDR3 is TGTGCCAGCAGCCAAGGCGGTCAGCCCCAGCATTTT. Protein sequence: CASSQGGQPQHF. The chain combines TRBV14 with TRBJ1-5; D call uncertain. Trimming cost V 1 base and J 6 bases, with 4 bases left between them. The CDR3 sequence is 12 residues long. CDR1 and CDR2 from the germline V gene are SGHDN and FVKESK.

V is TRBV7-9 and J is TRBJ1-5; D gene unclear. CDR1 is SEHNR and CDR2 is FQNEAQ in the germline V gene (reference sequence). The V gene lost 0 bases and the J gene lost 7 bases, with 10 bases spanning the gap. The CDR3 covers 14 residues. CDR3 region: CASSLALSVQPQHF. The CDR3 nucleotides read TGTGCCAGCAGCTTAGCGCTGTCAGTCCAGCCCCAGCATTTT.

V usage is TRBV29-1 and J usage is TRBJ1-1; 7 nucleotides agree with TRBD1. The germline gives CDR1 SQVTM, CDR2 ANQGSEA. This CDR3 spans 14 amino acids. V lost 3 bases, J lost 0 bases, and 4 bases stayed unmatched. The CDR3 spells CSVDQQGMNTEAFF. DNA for the CDR3: TGCAGCGTTGATCAACAGGGGATGAACACTGAAGCTTTCTTT.

This clone has just one count. V and J are TRBV6-1 and TRBJ1-2; 11 bases agree with TRBD1. V dropped 0 bases and J dropped 7; count of bases not matched to a gene: 4. Per the germline V gene, CDR1 is MNHNS and CDR2 is SASEGT. CDR3 length equals 15 residues. The CDR3 region is CASSEAGTGGPGYTF. The CDR3 DNA reads as TGTGCCAGCAGTGAAGCCGGGACAGGGGGGCCTGGCTACACCTTC.

CDR3: CASSRSGTHEKLFF. The CDR3 DNA follows: TGTGCCAGCAGCCGGAGTGGGACTCATGAAAAACTGTTTTTT. The chain couples TRBV6-5 to TRBJ1-4; D is perhaps TRBD1 (5 bases). CDR3 size: 14 residues. Trimming shortened V by 6 bases and J by 6 bases, and 14 bases separated the two germline ends. Germline assignment: CDR1 MNHEY and CDR2 SVGAGI.

The V and J genes are TRBV3-1 (or the pseudogene TRBV3-2) and TRBJ1-2; 9 positions agree with TRBD1. V shed 1 base, J shed 8 bases, and the junction held 17 bases outside the gene matches. CDR1 and CDR2 (germline): LGHDT, YNNKEL (reference sequence). This CDR3 comprises 18 residues. The DNA for the CDR3 is TGTGCCAGCAGCCAAGGTACGCTCGGGCGGACAGGGGCTCTCGGCTACACCTTC. Amino acids: CASSQGTLGRTGALGYTF.

The chain couples TRBV6-1 to TRBJ1-4; TRBD1 aligns across 9 bases. The V gene's germline CDR1 is MNHNS and CDR2 SASEGT. This CDR3 has 15 amino acids. V shed 3 bases and J 5 bases; nucleotides not matched to a gene: 4. Here the CDR3 reads CASSDTGQGNEKLFF. CDR3 DNA sequence: TGTGCCAGCAGTGATACCGGACAGGGGAATGAAAAACTGTTTTTT.

The CDR3 sequence: CASSLSRRQGIGSNQPQHF. The CDR3 nucleotides read TGTGCCAGCAGCTTATCTCGGCGTCAGGGGATTGGGAGCAATCAGCCCCAGCATTTT. V is TRBV7-2 and J is TRBJ1-5; possible D gene TRBD1, 6 bases. V gave up 2 bases and J gave up 1 base, with 21 bases separating them. The germline gives CDR1 SGHTA, CDR2 FQGNSA. The CDR3 runs to 19 residues.

This CDR3 is CASSSQGLDTQYF. DNA for the CDR3: TGTGCCAGCAGTTCTCAGGGGCTAGATACGCAGTATTTT. V gene TRBV12-3 or TRBV12-4 combines with J gene TRBJ2-3, with D perhaps matching TRBD1 (6 bases). V lost 4 bases, J lost 5 bases, and 10 bases lay in between. The CDR3 covers 13 residues.

This chain uses TRBV2 with TRBJ1-1; unclear D gene. Trimming left V 6 bases short and J 3 bases short, with 14 bases between. This CDR3 region has 14 residues. Germline lookup yields CDR1 SNHLY and CDR2 FYNNEI. In nucleotides, the CDR3 is TGTGCCAGCAGACCCCAGAGGGCGGACACTGAAGCTTTCTTT. Translation gives CASRPQRADTEAFF.

This clone was picked up one time. The DNA of the CDR3 is TGTGCCAGCAGCCCCCTAAACACCATATATTTT. Translating gives CASSPLNTIYF. The V call is TRBV7-9, the J call TRBJ1-3; D uncertain. The CDR3 consists of 11 residues. Germline V gene data show CDR1 as SEHNR and CDR2 as FQNEAQ (reference sequence). V shed 5 bases and J shed 6 bases, with 5 bases lying between them.

This clone occurred once. The rearrangement joins TRBV29-1 to TRBJ2-7; maybe TRBD1 (6 bases). This CDR3 has 13 amino acids. CDR1 and CDR2 (germline): SQVTM, ANQGSEA. Between the trimmed V and J ends, which lost 1 base and 2 bases, there was a span of 9 bases. The CDR3 loop is CSVEGQGTYEQYF. The CDR3 DNA reads as TGCAGCGTTGAAGGGCAGGGGACCTACGAGCAGTACTTC.

This clone has a single count. J is TRBJ2-1 and V is TRBV20-1; weak D call: TRBD1 (5 bases). With 3 bases removed from V and 4 bases from J, the gap between germline ends came to 13 bases. Germline values: CDR1 DFQATT, CDR2 SNEGSKA (reference sequence). This CDR3 has 14 amino acids. The CDR3 DNA follows: TGCAGTGCTAGTGAAAATAACAGGTACAATGAGCAGTTCTTC. Translated: CSASENNRYNEQFF.

The chain carries TRBV19 and TRBJ2-2; the match to TRBD1 covers 7 bases. V trimming: 1 base; J trimming: 2 bases; junction bases outside the gene matches: 1. The CDR3 has 15 residues. Germline CDR1 reads LNHDA; CDR2 reads SQIVND (reference sequence). The CDR3 reads CASSIGQGNTGELFF. The CDR3 region has the DNA TGTGCCAGTAGTATAGGACAGGGCAACACCGGGGAGCTGTTTTTT.

The chain is built from TRBV18 and TRBJ2-1; TRBD2 agrees at 11 bases. This CDR3 region has 15 residues. V lost 6 bases, J lost 4 bases, and 5 bases stayed unmatched. Germline values: CDR1 KGHSH, CDR2 LQKENI. The CDR3 sequence: CASSRGTSGYNEQFF. CDR3 sequence (DNA): TGTGCCAGCTCCCGCGGGACTAGCGGTTACAATGAGCAGTTCTTC.

As concerns this clone: Other DNA sequences in this sample translate to the same CDR3. CDR3 DNA sequence: TGTGCCAGCAGCGTAGGCCCGAGCTCCTACAATGAGCAGTTCTTC. This gives the protein CASSVGPSSYNEQFF. The chain carries TRBV9 and TRBJ2-1, with unresolved D. The CDR3 has 15 amino acids. The germline V and J ends were trimmed by 0 bases and 0 bases, with 7 bases remaining between them. The germline CDR1 and CDR2 sequences are SGDLS and YYNGEE.